These 27 T cell receptor beta chains originate from one sample sequenced in a study of T cells in Graves' hyperthyroidism and ophthalmopathy. TCR beta CDR3 sequences were amplified from RNA transcripts. A set of HTBI primers served as the primers for a first-round RT-PCR of the TCR CDR3. TCRdb reprocessed the multiplex PCR reads via MiXCR and lists one record per CDR3 protein. This sample has roughly 500,000 distinct CDR3 sequences, with about 16% found just once. Sequences were obtained from blood. These receptors were taken from a woman between 25 and 40 years old with Graves' ophthalmopathy.

This sequence joins TRBV7-8 and TRBJ2-5; TRBD1 might be the D (8 bases). V was trimmed by 5 bases and J by 4 bases, leaving 20 bases between them. Germline V gene sequence: CDR1 SGHVS, CDR2 FQNEAQ. This CDR3 region has 16 residues. CDR3 region: CASSKQGGTPPETQYF. In DNA, the CDR3 is TGTGCCAGCAGCAAACAGGGGGGGACTCCCCCAGAGACCCAGTACTTC.

This clonotype came up many times. The chain links TRBV28 to TRBJ2-7, with TRBD2 matching over 14 bases. The CDR3 extends over 15 amino acids. CDR1 is MDHEN, CDR2 SYDVKM, per germline. J was trimmed by 5 bases and V by 6 bases; bases with no gene match: 6. CDR3 nucleotides: TGTGCCAGCAGACCGCCGGGACTAGCGGGAGACGAGCAGTACTTC. It translates to CASRPPGLAGDEQYF.

This clonotype was found many times. This rearrangement joins TRBV28 to TRBJ1-2; weak D call: TRBD1 (6 bases). The germline CDR1 and CDR2 sequences are MDHEN and SYDVKM. This CDR3 spans 14 amino acids. V lost 6 bases and J 2 bases, leaving 13 bases between the germline ends. CDR3 sequence reads: CASRSPGGNYGYTF. CDR3 in DNA: TGTGCCAGCAGATCGCCGGGGGGCAACTATGGCTACACCTTC.

CDR3 sequence: CASSFSAVGQPQHF. In DNA, the CDR3 is TGTGCCAGCAGTTTTTCCGCAGTGGGACAGCCCCAGCATTTT. J is TRBJ1-5 and V is TRBV12-3 or TRBV12-4, with D hard to call. The CDR3 length is 14 residues. Deletions cut 3 bases from V and 7 bases from J, with 13 bases between.

This clonotype has a count of ten or more. This chain connects TRBV2 to TRBJ2-7; D is perhaps TRBD2 (7 bases). V lost 7 bases to trimming and J lost 5 bases, with 15 bases between them. The CDR3 runs to 13 residues. Germline V CDR1 and CDR2: SNHLY, FYNNEI. CDR3 DNA sequence: TGTGCCAGCAATGGAGGGGGGGGGGACGAGCAGTACTTC. This encodes CASNGGGGDEQYF.

The chain uses TRBV9 and TRBJ2-1; TRBD2 agrees at 7 bases. This CDR3 has 17 amino acids. CDR1 SGDLS and CDR2 YYNGEE come from the germline V gene. V was clipped by 3 bases and J by 7 bases; unmatched bases: 16. As DNA, the CDR3 is TGTGCCAGCAGCGGACCGAAAGGACTAGGTTCGGGGAATGAGCAGTTCTTC. Translating gives CASSGPKGLGSGNEQFF.

This clonotype was detected ten times or more. The rearrangement links TRBV4-1 to TRBJ1-2; no clear D gene. Germline CDR1 and CDR2: MGHRA and YSYEKL. The CDR3 has 15 amino acids. V lost 1 base and J lost 4, with 13 bases in between. CDR3: CASSQGVTFVYGYTF. CDR3 DNA sequence: TGCGCCAGCAGCCAAGGGGTGACCTTCGTCTATGGCTACACCTTC.

V gene TRBV6-2 or TRBV6-3 combines with J gene TRBJ2-1; 10 bases map to TRBD2. The CDR3 totals 13 residues. Germline CDR1 MNHEY, CDR2 SVGEGT. V shed 6 bases, J shed 9 bases, and the junction held 5 bases outside the gene matches. The CDR3 coding sequence is TGTGCCAGCAGCCTCGGGACTAGCGTTGAGCAGTTCTTC. Its translation: CASSLGTSVEQFF.

This clonotype occurred many times. This chain joins TRBV28 and TRBJ2-1, with 7 bases identical to TRBD1. With V trimmed by 6 bases and J by 3 bases, 11 bases remained unmatched. The germline CDR1 and CDR2 sequences are MDHEN and SYDVKM. This CDR3 contains 16 residues. The CDR3 reads CASRDTGQRNYNEQFF. As DNA, the CDR3 is TGTGCCAGCAGGGATACGGGACAGCGGAACTACAATGAGCAGTTCTTC.

This clonotype was detected a few times. The V call is TRBV29-1, the J call TRBJ2-7; possibly TRBD1 or TRBD2 for D (5 bases each). V dropped 0 bases and J dropped 2 bases, with 11 bases sitting between them. The CDR3 sequence is 14 residues long. The V gene's germline CDR1 is SQVTM and CDR2 ANQGSEA. CDR3 residues: CSVEERGFTYEQYF. The CDR3 bases are TGCAGCGTTGAAGAGAGGGGCTTTACCTACGAGCAGTACTTC.

This clonotype was recorded at least ten times. CDR3 coding DNA: TGCGCCAGCAGACTCGGGCAGCAAGAGACCCAGTACTTC. Protein product: CASRLGQQETQYF. This sequence joins TRBV5-1 and TRBJ2-5; unclear D gene. The CDR3 runs 13 residues. CDR1 and CDR2 (germline): SGHRS, YFSETQ. V lost 5 bases and J lost 2, with 10 bases in between.

In its sample, this clonotype was seen a few times. The genes are TRBV27 and TRBJ2-5; no firm D call. The CDR3 extends over 14 amino acids. Germline assignment: CDR1 MNHEY and CDR2 SMNVEV (reference sequence). The germline V and J ends were trimmed by 3 bases and 0 bases, with 8 bases remaining between them. CDR3 coding DNA: TGTGCCAGCAGTTTCTCTGCCCACCAAGAGACCCAGTACTTC. Translating it yields CASSFSAHQETQYF.

Turning to this clonotype: Being one base from a much bigger clone, this may be a read error. V gene TRBV11-2 combines with J gene TRBJ2-3; maybe TRBD2 (6 bases). V lost 6 bases and J lost 7, with 20 bases in between. CDR1 and CDR2 from the germline V gene are SGHAT and FQNNGV. The length of the CDR3 is 15 residues. Here the CDR3 reads CASRRVGRDWNTQYF. The CDR3 DNA sequence: TGTGCCAGCAGGCGGGTAGGCCGGGACTGGAATACGCAGTATTTT.

The table lists this clonotype with many counts. The rearrangement uses TRBV2 and TRBJ1-5, with D hard to call. Germline loops: CDR1 SNHLY, CDR2 FYNNEI. This CDR3 has 14 amino acids. V was shortened by 7 bases and J by 2 bases, with 12 bases between the two germline ends. Here the CDR3 DNA reads TGTGCCAGCAAAAGGGCCCTTCGCAATCAGCCCCAGCATTTT. It codes for CASKRALRNQPQHF.

This clonotype showed up just a few times. V gene TRBV18 combines with J gene TRBJ2-7; 8 nucleotides match TRBD1. The V gene end was trimmed by 5 bases and the J gene end by 4 bases; junction bases not matched to a gene: 7. In germline, CDR1 is KGHSH, CDR2 LQKENI. CDR3 length: 14 residues. The chain's CDR3 is CASSSRDRLYEQYF. The CDR3 nucleotides are TGTGCCAGCTCATCCCGGGACAGGCTGTACGAGCAGTACTTC. The full variable domain, its missing parts supplied by reference TRBV18 and TRBJ2-7, is NAGVMQNPRHLVRRRGQEARLRCSPMKGHSHVYWYRQLPEEGLKFMVYLQKENIIDESGMPKERFSAEFPKEGPSILRIQQVVRGDSAAYFCASSSRDRLYEQYFGPGTRLTVT.

V usage is TRBV6-2 or TRBV6-3 and J usage is TRBJ2-7, with TRBD2 identical over 11 bases. V lost 8 bases, J lost 2 bases, and 5 bases stayed unmatched. The CDR3 consists of 14 residues. Germline V gene sequence: CDR1 MNHEY, CDR2 SVGEGT. CDR3 nucleotide sequence: TGTGCCAGCGAACTAGCGGGAGCTCCCTACGAGCAGTACTTC. It translates to CASELAGAPYEQYF.

This clonotype was observed a handful of times. The chain joins TRBV24-1 to TRBJ2-2; 8 positions agree with TRBD2. Germline V gives CDR1 KGHDR, CDR2 SFDVKD. The CDR3 length is 16 residues. With 7 bases clipped from V and 1 base from J, the junction kept 7 bases outside the gene matches. The CDR3 sequence: CATSELAVRNTGELFF. The CDR3 nucleotides are TGTGCCACCAGCGAACTAGCGGTGAGGAACACCGGGGAGCTGTTTTTT.

This clonotype was observed at least ten times. The genes are TRBV20-1 and TRBJ2-1, with 7 bases fitting TRBD1. This CDR3 contains 13 residues. The junction had 6 bases not matched to a gene; V was cut back by 6 bases and J by 4 bases. Germline CDR1 is DFQATT and CDR2 is SNEGSKA (reference sequence). CDR3 DNA sequence: TGCAGTGCAAAGAGGGGGCTATACAATGAGCAGTTCTTC. It translates to CSAKRGLYNEQFF.

This clonotype has a count of ten or more. The chain recombines TRBV7-2 with TRBJ2-5; 8 bases are a match to TRBD2. The V segment lost 1 base and the J segment 2 bases; nucleotides outside the gene matches: 6. Germline-derived CDR1 and CDR2 are SGHTA and FQGNSA. This CDR3 region has 16 residues. The CDR3 DNA is TGTGCCAGCAGCTTAGTCGGTAGCGGGGTACAAGAGACCCAGTACTTC. Translated, it gives CASSLVGSGVQETQYF.

For this clonotype: A read error may be the cause here, since a much bigger clone is one base away. The chain recombines TRBV20-1 with TRBJ2-7, with 8 positions matching TRBD1. CDR3 length: 12 residues. Germline CDR1 reads DFQATT; CDR2 reads SNEGSKA (reference sequence). With 1 base clipped from V and 6 bases from J, the junction kept 2 bases outside the gene matches. This CDR3 reads CSARVTGGEQYF. The DNA of the CDR3 is TGCAGTGCTAGAGTCACAGGGGGCGAGCAGTACTTC.

This clonotype was found many times. The chain carries TRBV28 and TRBJ1-5; perhaps TRBD1 as D (5 bases). Trimming removed 6 bases from V and 4 bases from J, with 16 bases in between. This CDR3 is built from 15 residues. CDR1 MDHEN and CDR2 SYDVKM come from the germline V gene. Here the CDR3 reads CASSPTQGENQPQHF. In DNA form, the CDR3 reads TGTGCCAGCAGCCCCACTCAGGGCGAGAATCAGCCCCAGCATTTT. Full variable domain (rest looked up from reference TRBV28 and TRBJ1-5): DVKVTQSSRYLVKRTGEKVFLECVQDMDHENMFWYRQDPGLGLRLIYFSYDVKMKEKGDIPEGYSVSREKKERFSLILESASTNQTSMYLCASSPTQGENQPQHFGDGTRLSIL.

V and J are TRBV10-1 and TRBJ2-7, with D perhaps TRBD2 (5 bases). Trimming stripped 0 bases from V and 5 bases from J, with 8 bases between. This CDR3 is 13 amino acids long. Germline CDR1 WNHNN, CDR2 SYGVQD (reference sequence). Written as DNA, the CDR3 is TGCGCCAGCAGTGAGTCACCGGGGAACGAGCAGTACTTC. It codes for CASSESPGNEQYF.

This clonotype was detected many times. The rearrangement links TRBV28 to TRBJ2-5; D is possibly TRBD1 (5 bases). The V gene's germline CDR1 is MDHEN and CDR2 SYDVKM. The V end was cut by 2 bases, the J end by 0 bases, with 7 bases between. The CDR3 is 14 amino acids. The CDR3: CASSLAGNQETQYF. The CDR3 nucleotides are TGTGCCAGCAGTTTAGCAGGGAACCAAGAGACCCAGTACTTC.

This clonotype was found many times. This rearrangement joins TRBV18 to TRBJ1-3, with D possibly being TRBD1 (6 bases). Trimming shortened V by 7 bases and J by 4 bases, and 14 bases separated the two germline ends. CDR1 is KGHSH and CDR2 is LQKENI in the germline V gene. This CDR3 is 14 amino acids long. CDR3: CASFIGGSGNTIYF. As DNA, the CDR3 is TGTGCCAGCTTCATTGGGGGCAGCGGAAACACCATATATTTT. Full variable domain (remainder filled in from reference TRBV18 and TRBJ1-3): NAGVMQNPRHLVRRRGQEARLRCSPMKGHSHVYWYRQLPEEGLKFMVYLQKENIIDESGMPKERFSAEFPKEGPSILRIQQVVRGDSAAYFCASFIGGSGNTIYFGEGSWLTVV.

This clonotype has ten or more counts. The chain employs TRBV7-3 and TRBJ2-3; D is uncertain. This CDR3 has 13 amino acids. V shed 4 bases and J shed 10 bases, with 15 bases lying between them. Germline V lookup: CDR1 SGHTA, CDR2 FQGTGA. The CDR3 sequence: CASSSNRTLPQYF. The DNA of the CDR3 is TGTGCCAGCAGCTCCAACCGGACCCTTCCGCAGTATTTT. Complete variable domain (other parts from reference TRBV7-3 and TRBJ2-3): GAGVSQTPSNKVTEKGKYVELRCDPISGHTALYWYRQSLGQGPEFLIYFQGTGAADDSGLPNDRFFAVRPEGSVSTLKIQRTERGDSAVYLCASSSNRTLPQYFGPGTRLTVL.

This clonotype appeared a few times. The rearrangement uses TRBV6-1 and TRBJ2-1, with 7 bases aligning to TRBD2. J lost 12 bases, V lost 6 bases, and 11 bases had no gene match. The CDR3 is 13 amino acids. Germline-derived CDR1 and CDR2 are MNHNS and SASEGT. CDR3 sequence (DNA): TGTGCCAGCAGCACCGGGGGGAGCGGACTGCAGTTCTTC. Translation: CASSTGGSGLQFF.

The genes are TRBV6-2 or TRBV6-3 and TRBJ2-2; 7 bases are shared with TRBD2. Germline CDR1 MNHEY, CDR2 SVGEGT. The CDR3 runs to 15 residues. V lost 6 bases to trimming and J lost 2 bases; unmatched junction nucleotides: 6. CDR3 coding DNA: TGTGCCAGCAGCTCTCTAGCGGTTAACACCGGGGAGCTGTTTTTT. This encodes CASSSLAVNTGELFF.